This T cell receptor beta chain is from a study of blood T cell repertoires in COVID-19. On the study more broadly: Italy, Spain and the United States were the sources of the convalescent and acute COVID-19 samples. In each case, the material was cDNA or gDNA derived from T cells, B-cell-depleted T cells, or PBMCs.

This CDR3 has 15 amino acids. J lost 5 bases, V lost 0 bases, and 5 bases had no gene match. Per the germline V gene, CDR1 is SGHDT and CDR2 is YYEEEE. Authors' methods: Nucleated cell counts were estimated from reference gene primer amplification. Sequencing was performed with immunoSEQ multiplex PCR; in TCRdb, only in-frame clones are kept and a portion is missing. That table gives V, J and clone size, and the DNA gave D and trimming. The sample includes around 180,000 clones, roughly three quarters of them seen just once. Seattle patients were enrolled during active infection and followed longitudinally.

The chain carries TRBV5-6 and TRBJ2-5; TRBD1 matches at 9 bases. Sequencing was done on a sample of peripheral blood. This TCR was recovered from an elderly woman with COVID-19, enrolled during active disease. The CDR3 DNA is TGTGCCAGCAGCTTGGACAGGGGGCAGTTGGAGACCCAGTACTTC. This sequence encodes CASSLDRGQLETQYF. Looking up the rest from reference TRBV5-6 and TRBJ2-5 gives the full variable domain: DAGVTQSPTHLIKTRGQQVTLRCSPKSGHDTVSWYQQALGQGPQFIFQYYEEEERQRGNFPDRFSGHQFPNYSSELNVNALLLGDSALYLCASSLDRGQLETQYFGPGTRLLVL.